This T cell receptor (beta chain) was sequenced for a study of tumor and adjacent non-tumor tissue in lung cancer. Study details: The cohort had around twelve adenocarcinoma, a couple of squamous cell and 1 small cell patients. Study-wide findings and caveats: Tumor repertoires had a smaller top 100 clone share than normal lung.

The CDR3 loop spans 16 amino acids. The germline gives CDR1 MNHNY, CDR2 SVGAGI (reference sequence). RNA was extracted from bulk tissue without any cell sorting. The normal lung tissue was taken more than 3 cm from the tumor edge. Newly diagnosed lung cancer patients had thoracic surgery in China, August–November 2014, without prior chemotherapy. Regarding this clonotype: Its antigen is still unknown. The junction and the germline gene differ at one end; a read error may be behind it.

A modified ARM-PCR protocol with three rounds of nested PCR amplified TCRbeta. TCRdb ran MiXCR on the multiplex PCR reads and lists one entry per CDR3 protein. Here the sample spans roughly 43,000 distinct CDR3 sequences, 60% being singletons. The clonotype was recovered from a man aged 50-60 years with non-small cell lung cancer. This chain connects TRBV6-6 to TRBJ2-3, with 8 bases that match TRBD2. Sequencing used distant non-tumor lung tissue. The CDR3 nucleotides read TGTGTCAGCAGTTACTCGGAGCGGGAGCAGGGGGATACGCAGTATTTT. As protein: CVSSYSEREQGDTQYF.